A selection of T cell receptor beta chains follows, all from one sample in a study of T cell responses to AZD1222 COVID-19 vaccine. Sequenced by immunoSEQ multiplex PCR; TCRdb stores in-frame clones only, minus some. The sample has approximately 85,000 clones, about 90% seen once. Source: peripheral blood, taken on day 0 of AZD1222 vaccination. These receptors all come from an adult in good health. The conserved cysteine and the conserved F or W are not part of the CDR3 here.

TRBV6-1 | ASSARVVVMSKNIQY
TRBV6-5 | ASTGDLNTGELF
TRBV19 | ASSISGFQPQH
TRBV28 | ASAVSYSNSPLH
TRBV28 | ASSLSWGNTEAF
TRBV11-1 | ASSSRTGSGETQY
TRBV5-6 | ASSRRRQVENSPLH
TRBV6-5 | ASSYPPRGGYEKLF
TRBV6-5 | ASSQLPTHGYT
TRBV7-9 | ASSSTGQGGEKLF
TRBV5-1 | ASSWGQGIETQY
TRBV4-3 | ASSQDTWAYNEQF
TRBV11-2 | ASSLTVNTEAF
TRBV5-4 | ASSPGLAGTDTQY
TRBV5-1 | ASTPDRGNSGANVLT
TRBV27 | ASSLFGVTGYSNQPQH
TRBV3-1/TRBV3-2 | ASSQGADTQY
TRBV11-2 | ASSLMGSRIAF
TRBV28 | ASSFPQGRNYPYEQY
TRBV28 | ASSPPRQNSYEQY
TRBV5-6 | ASSSDRGLGGNTIY
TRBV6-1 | ASSERGPGADTQY
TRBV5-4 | ASRSSGSTDTQY
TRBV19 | ASSIRWRSTDTQY
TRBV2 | ASSPSGTGNSPLH
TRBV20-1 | SASKGQMNTEAF
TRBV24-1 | ATSAPSGTGEGGYT
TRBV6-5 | ASSYGPFRDTEAF
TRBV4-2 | ASSQGAGVTDTQY
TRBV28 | ASSSPLGMTDTQY
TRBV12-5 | ASGLGQGYPAGELF
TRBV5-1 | ASSSLGRWDTEAF
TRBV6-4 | ASSVGASSYNEQF
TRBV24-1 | ATSDHTGQESNQPQH
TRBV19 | ASSPPGQRTEAF
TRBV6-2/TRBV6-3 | ASSSYPTEAF
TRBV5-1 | ASSSNRDEQY
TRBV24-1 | ATSEGAVDTQY
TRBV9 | ASSPPGSPNYGYT
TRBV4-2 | ASSQDLNTEAF
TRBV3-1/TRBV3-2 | ASSRSGTWNEQF